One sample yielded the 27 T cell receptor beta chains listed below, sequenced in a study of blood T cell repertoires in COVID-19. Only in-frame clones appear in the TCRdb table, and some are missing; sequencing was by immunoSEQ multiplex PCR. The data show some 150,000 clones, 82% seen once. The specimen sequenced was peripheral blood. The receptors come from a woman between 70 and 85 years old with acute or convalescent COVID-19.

The CDR3 protein is CASTLDWGGGYGYTF. The CDR3 DNA sequence: TGTGCCAGCACTCTCGACTGGGGAGGTGGCTATGGCTACACCTTC. The chain links TRBV28 to TRBJ1-2; D is undetermined. Trimming stripped 7 bases from V and 4 bases from J, with 19 bases between. CDR3 size: 15 residues. Germline CDR1 MDHEN, CDR2 SYDVKM.

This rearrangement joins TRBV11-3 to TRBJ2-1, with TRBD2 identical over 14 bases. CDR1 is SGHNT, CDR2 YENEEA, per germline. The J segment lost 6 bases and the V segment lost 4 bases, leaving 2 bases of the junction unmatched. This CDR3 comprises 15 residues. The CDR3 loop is CASSSGTSGSNEQFF. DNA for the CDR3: TGTGCCAGCAGCTCCGGGACTAGCGGGAGCAATGAGCAGTTCTTC.

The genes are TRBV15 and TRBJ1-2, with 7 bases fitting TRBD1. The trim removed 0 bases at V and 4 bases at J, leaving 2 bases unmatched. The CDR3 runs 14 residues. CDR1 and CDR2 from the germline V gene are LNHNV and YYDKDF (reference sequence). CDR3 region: CATSRERTGYGYTF. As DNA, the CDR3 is TGTGCCACCAGCAGAGAGCGGACAGGCTATGGCTACACCTTC.

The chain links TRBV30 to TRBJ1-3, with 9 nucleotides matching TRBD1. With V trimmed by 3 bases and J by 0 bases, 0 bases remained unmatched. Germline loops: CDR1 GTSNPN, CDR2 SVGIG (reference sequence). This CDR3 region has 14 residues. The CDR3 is CAWRGQGSGNTIYF. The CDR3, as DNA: TGTGCCTGGAGGGGACAGGGCTCTGGAAACACCATATATTTT.

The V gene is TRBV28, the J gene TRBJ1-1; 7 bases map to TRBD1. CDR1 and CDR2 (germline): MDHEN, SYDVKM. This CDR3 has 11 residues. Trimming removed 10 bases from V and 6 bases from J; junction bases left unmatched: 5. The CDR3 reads CAIGQAAEAFF. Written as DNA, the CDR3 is TGTGCCATCGGACAGGCTGCTGAAGCTTTCTTT.

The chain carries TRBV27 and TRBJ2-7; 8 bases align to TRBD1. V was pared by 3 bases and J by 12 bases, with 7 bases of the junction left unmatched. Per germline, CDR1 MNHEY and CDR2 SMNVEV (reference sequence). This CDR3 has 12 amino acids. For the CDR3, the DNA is TGTGCCAGCAGTTTCGCAGGGACAGGACTGTACTTC. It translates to CASSFAGTGLYF.

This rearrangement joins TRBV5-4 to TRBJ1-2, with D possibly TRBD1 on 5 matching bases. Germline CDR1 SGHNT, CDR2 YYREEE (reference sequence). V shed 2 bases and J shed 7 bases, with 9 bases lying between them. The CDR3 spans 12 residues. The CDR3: CASSLPTVGYTF. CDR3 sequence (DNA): TGTGCCAGCAGCTTACCGACAGTTGGCTACACCTTC.

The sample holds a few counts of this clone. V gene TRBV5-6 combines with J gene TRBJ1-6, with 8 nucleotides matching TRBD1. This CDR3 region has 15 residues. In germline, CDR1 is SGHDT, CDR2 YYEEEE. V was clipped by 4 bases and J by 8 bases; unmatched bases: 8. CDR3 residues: CASSHSGQGYSPLHF. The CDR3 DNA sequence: TGTGCCAGCAGCCATTCAGGACAGGGCTATTCACCCCTCCACTTT.

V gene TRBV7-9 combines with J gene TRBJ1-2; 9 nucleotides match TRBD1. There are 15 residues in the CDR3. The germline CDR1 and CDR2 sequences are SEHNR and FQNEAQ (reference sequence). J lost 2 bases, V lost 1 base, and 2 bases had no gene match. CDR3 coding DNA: TGTGCCAGCAGCTTAGTGGGGACAGGGAACTATGGCTACACCTTC. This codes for CASSLVGTGNYGYTF.

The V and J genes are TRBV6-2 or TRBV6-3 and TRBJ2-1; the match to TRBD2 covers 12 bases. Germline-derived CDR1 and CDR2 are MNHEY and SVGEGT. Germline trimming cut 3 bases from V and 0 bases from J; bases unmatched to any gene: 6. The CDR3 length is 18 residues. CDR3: CASSYATSGRSSYNEQFF. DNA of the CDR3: TGTGCCAGCAGTTATGCCACTAGCGGGAGGTCCTCCTACAATGAGCAGTTCTTC.

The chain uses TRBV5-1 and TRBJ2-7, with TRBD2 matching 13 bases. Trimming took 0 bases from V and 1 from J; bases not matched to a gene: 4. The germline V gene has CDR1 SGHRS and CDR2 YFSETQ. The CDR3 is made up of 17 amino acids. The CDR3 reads CASSLGLAGGPSYEQYF. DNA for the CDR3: TGCGCCAGCAGCTTGGGACTAGCGGGGGGACCGTCCTACGAGCAGTACTTC.

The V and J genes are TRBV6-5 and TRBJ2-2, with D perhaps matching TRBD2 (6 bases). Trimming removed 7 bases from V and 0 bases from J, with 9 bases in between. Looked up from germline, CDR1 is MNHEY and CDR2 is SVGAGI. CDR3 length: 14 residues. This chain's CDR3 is CASITGANTGELFF. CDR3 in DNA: TGTGCCAGCATAACGGGGGCGAACACCGGGGAGCTGTTTTTT.

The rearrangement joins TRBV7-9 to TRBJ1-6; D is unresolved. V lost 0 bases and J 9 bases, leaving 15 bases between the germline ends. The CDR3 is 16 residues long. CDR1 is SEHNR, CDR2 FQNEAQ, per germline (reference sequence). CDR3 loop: CASSLAGQNPISPLHF. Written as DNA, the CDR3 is TGTGCCAGCAGCTTAGCTGGCCAGAATCCAATTTCACCCCTCCACTTT.

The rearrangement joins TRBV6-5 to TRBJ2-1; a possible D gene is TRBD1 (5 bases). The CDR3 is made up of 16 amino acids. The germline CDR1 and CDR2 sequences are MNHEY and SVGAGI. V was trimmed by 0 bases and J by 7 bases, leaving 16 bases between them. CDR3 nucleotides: TGTGCCAGCAGTTACTCACCCGCCAGGGTGTATAATGAGCAGTTCTTC. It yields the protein CASSYSPARVYNEQFF.

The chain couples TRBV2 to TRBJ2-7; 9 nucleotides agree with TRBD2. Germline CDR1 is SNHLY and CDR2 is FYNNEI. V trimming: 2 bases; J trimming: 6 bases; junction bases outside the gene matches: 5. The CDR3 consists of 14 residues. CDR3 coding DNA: TGTGCCAGCAGTGAACCGGGACTAGCTGTCGAGCAGTACTTC. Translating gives CASSEPGLAVEQYF.

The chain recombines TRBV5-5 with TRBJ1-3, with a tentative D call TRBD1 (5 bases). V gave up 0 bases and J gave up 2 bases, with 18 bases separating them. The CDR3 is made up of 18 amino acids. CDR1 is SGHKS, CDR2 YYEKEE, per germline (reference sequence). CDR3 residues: CASSLERVYGGTGNTIYF. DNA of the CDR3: TGTGCCAGCAGCTTGGAACGGGTGTACGGGGGAACTGGAAACACCATATATTTT.

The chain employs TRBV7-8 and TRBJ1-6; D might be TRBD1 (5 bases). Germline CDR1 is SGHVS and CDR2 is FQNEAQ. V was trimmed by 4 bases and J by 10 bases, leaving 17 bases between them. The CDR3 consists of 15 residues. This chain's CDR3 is CASSYGAPTESPLHF. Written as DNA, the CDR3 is TGTGCCAGCAGCTATGGGGCCCCGACCGAATCACCCCTCCACTTT.

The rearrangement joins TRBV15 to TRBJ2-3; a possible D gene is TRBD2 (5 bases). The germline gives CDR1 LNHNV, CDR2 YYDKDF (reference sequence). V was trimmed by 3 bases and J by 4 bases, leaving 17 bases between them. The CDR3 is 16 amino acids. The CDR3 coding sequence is TGTGCCACCAGCAGTAATTTAGGGAGAAGTTCAGATACGCAGTATTTT. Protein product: CATSSNLGRSSDTQYF.

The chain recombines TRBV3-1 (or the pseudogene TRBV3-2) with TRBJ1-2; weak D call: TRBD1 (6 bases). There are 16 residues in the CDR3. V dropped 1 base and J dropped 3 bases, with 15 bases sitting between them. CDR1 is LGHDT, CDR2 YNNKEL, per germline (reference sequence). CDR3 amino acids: CASSQGIQGRDYGYTF. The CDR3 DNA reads TGTGCCAGCAGCCAAGGAATTCAGGGGCGTGACTATGGCTACACCTTC.

The CDR3 reads CASSSTSGGGETQYF. Here the CDR3 DNA reads TGTGCCAGCAGCTCGACTAGCGGGGGGGGAGAGACCCAGTACTTC. V usage is TRBV7-2 and J usage is TRBJ2-5, with 14 bases that match TRBD2. The germline gives CDR1 SGHTA, CDR2 FQGNSA. V dropped 4 bases and J dropped 4; count of bases not matched to a gene: 2. This CDR3 comprises 15 residues. Drawing the rest from reference TRBV7-2 and TRBJ2-5, the complete variable domain is GAGVSQSPSNKVTEKGKDVELRCDPISGHTALYWYRQSLGQGLEFLIYFQGNSAPDKSGLPSDRFSAERTGGSVSTLTIQRTQQEDSAVYLCASSSTSGGGETQYFGPGTRLLVL.

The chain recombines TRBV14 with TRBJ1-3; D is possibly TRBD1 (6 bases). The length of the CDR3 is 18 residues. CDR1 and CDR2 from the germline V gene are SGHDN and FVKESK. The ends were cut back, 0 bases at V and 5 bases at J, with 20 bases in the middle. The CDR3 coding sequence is TGTGCCAGCAGCCAAGAGATGAGTACGTTCGGACAGCGAAACACCATATATTTT. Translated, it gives CASSQEMSTFGQRNTIYF. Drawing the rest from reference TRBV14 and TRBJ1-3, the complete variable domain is EAGVTQFPSHSVIEKGQTVTLRCDPISGHDNLYWYRRVMGKEIKFLLHFVKESKQDESGMPNNRFLAERTGGTYSTLKVQPAELEDSGVYFCASSQEMSTFGQRNTIYFGEGSWLTVV.

CDR3 region: CAWSRTAMNTEAFF. The CDR3, as DNA: TGTGCCTGGAGTAGGACAGCAATGAACACTGAAGCTTTCTTT. The genes are TRBV30 and TRBJ1-1, with D possibly matching TRBD1 (6 bases). Germline V gene data show CDR1 as GTSNPN and CDR2 as SVGIG (reference sequence). Trimming stripped 2 bases from V and 0 bases from J, with 10 bases between. The CDR3 has 14 residues.

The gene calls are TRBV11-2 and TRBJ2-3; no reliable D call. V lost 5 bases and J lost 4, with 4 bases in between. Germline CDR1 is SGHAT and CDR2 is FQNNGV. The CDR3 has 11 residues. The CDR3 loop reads CASSQADTQYF. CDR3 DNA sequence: TGTGCCAGCAGCCAGGCAGATACGCAGTATTTT. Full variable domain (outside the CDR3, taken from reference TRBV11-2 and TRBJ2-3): EAGVAQSPRYKIIEKRQSVAFWCNPISGHATLYWYQQILGQGPKLLIQFQNNGVVDDSQLPKDRFSAERLKGVDSTLKIQPAKLEDSAVYLCASSQADTQYFGPGTRLTVL.

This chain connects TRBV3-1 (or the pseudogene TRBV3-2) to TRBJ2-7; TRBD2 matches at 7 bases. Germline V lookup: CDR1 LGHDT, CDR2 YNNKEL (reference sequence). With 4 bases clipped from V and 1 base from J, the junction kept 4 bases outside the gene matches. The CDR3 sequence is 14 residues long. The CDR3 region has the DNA TGTGCCAGCAGCCCCGGGACTACTTCCTACGAGCAGTACTTC. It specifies CASSPGTTSYEQYF.

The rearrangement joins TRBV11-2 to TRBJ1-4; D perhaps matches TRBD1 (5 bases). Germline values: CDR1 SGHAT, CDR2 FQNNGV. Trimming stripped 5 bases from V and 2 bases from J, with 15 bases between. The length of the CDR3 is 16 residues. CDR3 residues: CASSRDLGSTNEKLFF. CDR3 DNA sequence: TGTGCCAGCAGCAGGGACTTGGGGTCGACTAATGAAAAACTGTTTTTT.

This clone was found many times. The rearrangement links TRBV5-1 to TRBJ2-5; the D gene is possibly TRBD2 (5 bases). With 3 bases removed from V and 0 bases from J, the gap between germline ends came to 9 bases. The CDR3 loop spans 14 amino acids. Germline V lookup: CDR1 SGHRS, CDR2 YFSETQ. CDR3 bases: TGCGCCAGCAGCTGGATCGGGGACCAAGAGACCCAGTACTTC. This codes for CASSWIGDQETQYF.

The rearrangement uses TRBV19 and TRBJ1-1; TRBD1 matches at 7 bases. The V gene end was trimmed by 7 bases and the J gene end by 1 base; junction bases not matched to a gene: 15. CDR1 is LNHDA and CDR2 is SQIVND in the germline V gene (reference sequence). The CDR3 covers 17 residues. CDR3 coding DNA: TGTGCCAGTACCCCTAGCAGGGGGAGCTTTCAGAACACTGAAGCTTTCTTT. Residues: CASTPSRGSFQNTEAFF.